The rows below give T cell receptor beta chains drawn from one sample of a study of Ad26.COV2.S vaccination and SARS-CoV-2 variants. Sequencing used immunoSEQ multiplex PCR; TCRdb keeps in-frame clones, though not all of them. The data show 350,000 to 450,000 clones, with about 88% seen just once and approximately 1.9% held by the top ten. The sequenced sample was peripheral blood, obtained in a trial of Ad26.COV2.S vaccine versus placebo. Receptors were obtained from a person aged 18-65 years who received the Ad26.COV2.S COVID-19 vaccine or a placebo. Each CDR3 is given with its conserved first and last residue. Fields, in order: V gene, clone size, D gene, J gene, CDR3 protein, CDR3 DNA. A D gene is named only where the DNA matches it firmly. Size values are once, few and many counts, or a class for expanded clones, and some rows have none.

V gene: TRBV19
clone size: .
D gene: TRBD1
J gene: TRBJ2-3
CDR3 protein: CASSRQGRDTQYF
CDR3 DNA: TGTGCCAGTAGTAGACAGGGGCGGGATACGCAGTATTTT

V gene: TRBV29-1
clone size: .
D gene: .
J gene: TRBJ2-1
CDR3 protein: CSVAVTASYNEQFF
CDR3 DNA: TGCAGCGTGGCGGTGACGGCCTCCTACAATGAGCAGTTCTTC

V gene: TRBV12-3/TRBV12-4
clone size: .
D gene: .
J gene: TRBJ1-5
CDR3 protein: CASSLEGHQPQHF
CDR3 DNA: TGTGCCAGCAGTTTGGAGGGCCATCAGCCCCAGCATTTT

V gene: TRBV2
clone size: .
D gene: TRBD1
J gene: TRBJ2-7
CDR3 protein: CASSRDSYEQYF
CDR3 DNA: TGTGCCAGCAGTCGGGACAGTTACGAGCAGTACTTC

V gene: TRBV19
clone size: .
D gene: .
J gene: TRBJ1-1
CDR3 protein: CASSSRQNTEAFF
CDR3 DNA: TGTGCCAGTAGTAGCCGACAGAACACTGAAGCTTTCTTT

V gene: TRBV2
clone size: .
D gene: .
J gene: TRBJ1-3
CDR3 protein: CASNQQVSGNTIYF
CDR3 DNA: TGTGCCAGCAACCAACAAGTCTCTGGAAACACCATATATTTT

V gene: TRBV3-1/TRBV3-2
clone size: .
D gene: TRBD2
J gene: TRBJ2-1
CDR3 protein: CASSQEGTSGSYNEQFF
CDR3 DNA: TGTGCCAGCAGCCAAGAAGGGACTAGCGGGTCCTACAATGAGCAGTTCTTC

V gene: TRBV10-3
clone size: .
D gene: .
J gene: TRBJ2-6
CDR3 protein: CAISEWRTSSNSGANVLTF
CDR3 DNA: TGTGCCATCAGTGAGTGGAGGACATCCTCTAACTCTGGGGCCAACGTCCTGACTTTC

V gene: TRBV4-1
clone size: .
D gene: .
J gene: TRBJ1-4
CDR3 protein: CASSLTTTNEKLFF
CDR3 DNA: TGCGCCAGCAGCCTTACAACAACTAATGAAAAACTGTTTTTT

V gene: TRBV11-3
clone size: .
D gene: TRBD2
J gene: TRBJ2-7
CDR3 protein: CASSLLAGRGVEQYF
CDR3 DNA: TGTGCCAGCAGCTTGTTAGCGGGACGGGGAGTGGAGCAGTACTTC

V gene: TRBV12-3/TRBV12-4
clone size: .
D gene: .
J gene: TRBJ1-1
CDR3 protein: CASRAGEAFF
CDR3 DNA: TGTGCCAGCAGAGCCGGTGAAGCTTTCTTT

V gene: TRBV5-6
clone size: .
D gene: TRBD2
J gene: TRBJ2-1
CDR3 protein: CASSSSLLGGGNEQFF
CDR3 DNA: TGTGCCAGCAGCTCCTCCCTACTAGGCGGGGGGAATGAGCAGTTCTTC

V gene: TRBV27
clone size: .
D gene: .
J gene: TRBJ1-5
CDR3 protein: CASSAIGSPKPQHF
CDR3 DNA: TGTGCCAGCAGTGCTATTGGGAGCCCCAAGCCCCAGCATTTT

V gene: TRBV7-2
clone size: .
D gene: TRBD2
J gene: TRBJ2-3
CDR3 protein: CASSTLAGGTYTDTQYF
CDR3 DNA: TGTGCCAGCAGCACGCTAGCGGGAGGGACCTACACAGATACGCAGTATTTT

V gene: TRBV30
clone size: .
D gene: .
J gene: TRBJ1-2
CDR3 protein: CAWRGSLNYGYTF
CDR3 DNA: TGTGCCTGGAGGGGCAGTTTAAACTATGGCTACACCTTC

V gene: TRBV30
clone size: .
D gene: .
J gene: TRBJ1-2
CDR3 protein: CAWSVLLTYTF
CDR3 DNA: TGTGCCTGGAGTGTACTCCTTACCTACACCTTC

V gene: TRBV6-1
clone size: .
D gene: TRBD2
J gene: TRBJ2-7
CDR3 protein: CASRPSGLAGYEQYF
CDR3 DNA: TGTGCCAGCAGACCTTCGGGACTAGCGGGCTACGAGCAGTACTTC

V gene: TRBV15
clone size: .
D gene: .
J gene: TRBJ1-2
CDR3 protein: CATSRGGQQIYGYTF
CDR3 DNA: TGTGCCACCAGCAGAGGCGGACAGCAAATTTATGGCTACACCTTC

V gene: TRBV10-3
clone size: .
D gene: .
J gene: TRBJ2-1
CDR3 protein: CAISDLGNEQFF
CDR3 DNA: TGTGCCATCAGTGATCTGGGTAATGAGCAGTTCTTC

V gene: TRBV15
clone size: .
D gene: TRBD1
J gene: TRBJ1-4
CDR3 protein: CATSRDNRGGEKLFF
CDR3 DNA: TGTGCCACCAGCAGAGATAACAGGGGGGGTGAAAAACTGTTTTTT

V gene: TRBV29-1
clone size: .
D gene: TRBD2
J gene: TRBJ2-5
CDR3 protein: CSVVREGQETQYF
CDR3 DNA: TGCAGCGTTGTGCGGGAGGGCCAGGAGACCCAGTACTTC

V gene: TRBV6-5
clone size: .
D gene: TRBD1
J gene: TRBJ2-5
CDR3 protein: CASSRARGETQYF
CDR3 DNA: TGTGCCAGCAGCCGGGCCAGGGGGGAGACCCAGTACTTC

V gene: TRBV30
clone size: few
D gene: .
J gene: TRBJ2-2
CDR3 protein: CAWSATAGELFF
CDR3 DNA: TGTGCCTGGAGTGCGACAGCCGGGGAGCTGTTTTTT

V gene: TRBV29-1
clone size: .
D gene: TRBD2
J gene: TRBJ2-1
CDR3 protein: CSVGLAGGFGYNEQFF
CDR3 DNA: TGCAGCGTTGGGCTAGCGGGAGGTTTTGGTTACAATGAGCAGTTCTTC

V gene: TRBV29-1
clone size: .
D gene: TRBD1
J gene: TRBJ2-7
CDR3 protein: CSVVQGVGYEQYF
CDR3 DNA: TGCAGCGTTGTGCAGGGGGTAGGCTACGAGCAGTACTTC

V gene: TRBV3-1/TRBV3-2
clone size: .
D gene: .
J gene: TRBJ2-7
CDR3 protein: CASSQGARSLAWGSEQYF
CDR3 DNA: TGTGCCAGCAGCCAAGGCGCCCGATCTCTAGCGTGGGGGAGCGAGCAGTACTTC

V gene: TRBV29-1
clone size: .
D gene: TRBD1
J gene: TRBJ2-3
CDR3 protein: CSGQGLTDTQYF
CDR3 DNA: TGCAGCGGACAGGGCCTGACAGATACGCAGTATTTT

V gene: TRBV7-9
clone size: .
D gene: .
J gene: TRBJ2-5
CDR3 protein: CASSLARGGTETQYF
CDR3 DNA: TGTGCCAGCAGCTTAGCGCGAGGGGGGACGGAGACCCAGTACTTC

V gene: TRBV21-1
clone size: .
D gene: .
J gene: TRBJ2-5
CDR3 protein: CASNTSHGEETQYF
CDR3 DNA: TGTGCCAGCAATACCAGCCACGGGGAAGAGACCCAGTACTTC

V gene: TRBV10-1
clone size: .
D gene: TRBD1
J gene: TRBJ2-7
CDR3 protein: CASEGQQPYEQYF
CDR3 DNA: TGCGCCAGTGAGGGACAGCAACCCTACGAGCAGTACTTC

V gene: TRBV6-1
clone size: .
D gene: .
J gene: TRBJ1-2
CDR3 protein: CASSEQGNYGYTF
CDR3 DNA: TGTGCCAGCAGTGAACAGGGGAACTATGGCTACACCTTC

V gene: TRBV11-3
clone size: once
D gene: TRBD1
J gene: TRBJ1-1
CDR3 protein: CASSLEIFGQGGTEAFF
CDR3 DNA: TGTGCCAGCAGCTTAGAGATTTTTGGACAGGGCGGGACTGAAGCTTTCTTT

V gene: TRBV6-2/TRBV6-3
clone size: .
D gene: .
J gene: TRBJ2-7
CDR3 protein: CASSSGGTHYEQYF
CDR3 DNA: TGTGCCAGCAGTTCCGGTGGGACACACTACGAGCAGTACTTC

V gene: TRBV2
clone size: .
D gene: .
J gene: TRBJ1-6
CDR3 protein: CASSETGTPRGPLHF
CDR3 DNA: TGTGCCAGCAGTGAAACGGGAACTCCTAGGGGACCCCTCCACTTT

V gene: TRBV19
clone size: .
D gene: TRBD2
J gene: TRBJ2-1
CDR3 protein: CASTPGLAGDRNEQFF
CDR3 DNA: TGTGCCAGTACCCCGGGACTAGCGGGAGACCGCAATGAGCAGTTCTTC

V gene: TRBV19
clone size: once
D gene: TRBD2
J gene: TRBJ2-1
CDR3 protein: CASSIGGLAGASYNEQFF
CDR3 DNA: TGTGCCAGTAGTATAGGGGGACTAGCGGGAGCCTCCTACAATGAGCAGTTCTTC

V gene: TRBV6-5
clone size: .
D gene: .
J gene: TRBJ2-3
CDR3 protein: CASIVGSTQYF
CDR3 DNA: TGTGCCAGCATAGTGGGGAGTACGCAGTATTTT

V gene: TRBV6-5
clone size: .
D gene: TRBD2
J gene: TRBJ2-7
CDR3 protein: CASSQLAGAHYEQYF
CDR3 DNA: TGTGCCAGCAGTCAGCTAGCGGGAGCCCACTACGAGCAGTACTTC

V gene: TRBV18
clone size: .
D gene: TRBD1
J gene: TRBJ1-4
CDR3 protein: CASSPSGTGKEKLFF
CDR3 DNA: TGTGCCAGCTCACCGAGCGGGACAGGGAAAGAAAAACTGTTTTTT

V gene: TRBV5-1
clone size: .
D gene: TRBD1
J gene: TRBJ1-1
CDR3 protein: CASSLEGQGITEAFF
CDR3 DNA: TGCGCCAGCAGCTTGGAGGGACAGGGTATCACTGAAGCTTTCTTT

V gene: TRBV9
clone size: .
D gene: TRBD1
J gene: TRBJ1-1
CDR3 protein: CASSVGTGRTEAFF
CDR3 DNA: TGTGCCAGCAGCGTAGGGACAGGGCGTACTGAAGCTTTCTTT

V gene: TRBV7-2
clone size: once
D gene: .
J gene: TRBJ2-1
CDR3 protein: CASSSGPLSYNEQFF
CDR3 DNA: TGTGCCAGCAGCTCGGGCCCCCTCTCCTACAATGAGCAGTTCTTC

V gene: TRBV9
clone size: .
D gene: .
J gene: TRBJ2-2
CDR3 protein: CASSVVSNTGELFF
CDR3 DNA: TGTGCCAGCAGCGTAGTCTCGAACACCGGGGAGCTGTTTTTT

V gene: TRBV7-8
clone size: .
D gene: .
J gene: TRBJ2-2
CDR3 protein: CASSLDLNTGELFF
CDR3 DNA: TGTGCCAGCAGCCTGGACCTTAACACCGGGGAGCTGTTTTTT

V gene: TRBV4-1
clone size: .
D gene: .
J gene: TRBJ1-1
CDR3 protein: CASSQEANTEAFF
CDR3 DNA: TGCGCCAGCAGCCAAGAAGCGAACACTGAAGCTTTCTTT

V gene: TRBV5-1
clone size: .
D gene: .
J gene: TRBJ1-2
CDR3 protein: CASSLPLVAGGPYGYTF
CDR3 DNA: TGCGCCAGCAGCCTCCCTTTGGTAGCTGGGGGCCCCTATGGCTACACCTTC

V gene: TRBV7-8
clone size: .
D gene: TRBD2
J gene: TRBJ2-2
CDR3 protein: CASSVIPSGSWAGELFF
CDR3 DNA: TGTGCCAGCAGCGTTATTCCGAGCGGGAGCTGGGCCGGGGAGCTGTTTTTT

V gene: TRBV27
clone size: .
D gene: TRBD1
J gene: TRBJ2-3
CDR3 protein: CASRGDRTSTDTQYF
CDR3 DNA: TGTGCCAGCAGGGGGGACAGGACAAGCACAGATACGCAGTATTTT

V gene: TRBV11-1
clone size: once
D gene: .
J gene: TRBJ1-2
CDR3 protein: CASSPLANYGYTF
CDR3 DNA: TGTGCCAGCAGCCCACTAGCTAACTATGGCTACACCTTC

V gene: TRBV5-1
clone size: once
D gene: TRBD2
J gene: TRBJ2-5
CDR3 protein: CASSSPGLEETQYF
CDR3 DNA: TGCGCCAGCAGCTCACCGGGACTAGAAGAGACCCAGTACTTC

V gene: TRBV24-1
clone size: few
D gene: TRBD1
J gene: TRBJ2-2
CDR3 protein: CATRGQGVTGELFF
CDR3 DNA: TGTGCCACCAGAGGACAGGGTGTCACCGGGGAGCTGTTTTTT

V gene: TRBV12-3/TRBV12-4
clone size: .
D gene: .
J gene: TRBJ1-1
CDR3 protein: CASSPSLNTEAFF
CDR3 DNA: TGTGCCAGCAGTCCTAGTCTGAACACTGAAGCTTTCTTT

V gene: TRBV28
clone size: .
D gene: .
J gene: TRBJ1-3
CDR3 protein: CASSLGSTFGNTIYF
CDR3 DNA: TGTGCCAGCAGTTTAGGGTCGACATTTGGAAACACCATATATTTT

V gene: TRBV28
clone size: .
D gene: .
J gene: TRBJ2-3
CDR3 protein: CASSSAGTNHGTQYF
CDR3 DNA: TGTGCCAGCAGTTCGGCCGGGACCAACCACGGTACGCAGTATTTT

V gene: TRBV6-5
clone size: .
D gene: .
J gene: TRBJ2-5
CDR3 protein: CASSSQGGETQYF
CDR3 DNA: TGTGCCAGCAGCTCCCAGGGCGGAGAGACCCAGTACTTC

V gene: TRBV3-1/TRBV3-2
clone size: .
D gene: TRBD2
J gene: TRBJ2-7
CDR3 protein: CASSQGLAGTEQYF
CDR3 DNA: TGTGCCAGCAGCCAAGGACTAGCGGGAACCGAGCAGTACTTC

V gene: TRBV19
clone size: .
D gene: .
J gene: TRBJ2-7
CDR3 protein: CASWIRGPYEQYF
CDR3 DNA: TGTGCCAGTTGGATTAGGGGCCCCTACGAGCAGTACTTC

V gene: TRBV19
clone size: .
D gene: .
J gene: TRBJ2-2
CDR3 protein: CASSIARNTGELFF
CDR3 DNA: TGTGCCAGTAGTATAGCCCGGAACACCGGGGAGCTGTTTTTT